The 20 T cell receptor beta chains below come from one sample, sequenced in a study of a mutant IDH1 vaccine in newly diagnosed glioma. These receptors lack a known antigen. Clones were sequenced by immunoSEQ multiplex PCR, and TCRdb holds only the in-frame ones, with some missing. The sample carries 25,000 to 30,000 clones, roughly four fifths recorded once. The time point denotes: week 23, last vaccination. The vaccine gave 300 ug of a 20-mer mutant IDH1 peptide subcutaneously per dose. This specimen consisted of PBMCs, obtained from a glioma patient whose treatment included an IDH1 peptide vaccine. The receptors here all came from a woman aged 30 to 39 with glioma.

The rearrangement links TRBV4-1 to TRBJ2-5; TRBD1 is a possible D gene (6 bases). In germline, CDR1 is MGHRA, CDR2 YSYEKL. V lost 8 bases to trimming and J lost 4 bases, with 23 bases between them. CDR3 size: 16 residues. The CDR3 protein is CASAATGLRYGETQYF. The CDR3 nucleotides are TGCGCCAGCGCCGCCACAGGGTTAAGGTATGGAGAGACCCAGTACTTC.

The chain recombines TRBV10-3 with TRBJ1-2; a possible D gene is TRBD1 (5 bases). Germline assignment: CDR1 ENHRY and CDR2 SYGVKD. The CDR3 has 13 amino acids. V lost 4 bases and J 8 bases, leaving 14 bases between the germline ends. CDR3 region: CAISGEGLEGYTF. The DNA of the CDR3 is TGTGCCATCAGTGGCGAGGGGTTGGAGGGCTACACCTTC.

This chain uses TRBV2 with TRBJ2-1, with D perhaps TRBD1 or TRBD2 (6 bases each). Germline loops: CDR1 SNHLY, CDR2 FYNNEI. The CDR3 contains 14 residues. V shed 2 bases and J shed 11 bases, with 16 bases lying between them. The CDR3 region is CASSEQEGEVKQFF. CDR3 DNA: TGTGCCAGCAGTGAACAGGAGGGGGAAGTTAAGCAGTTCTTC. The full variable domain, with the rest looked up from reference TRBV2 and TRBJ2-1, is EPEVTQTPSHQVTQMGQEVILRCVPISNHLYFYWYRQILGQKVEFLVSFYNNEISEKSEIFDDQFSVERPDGSNFTLKIRSTKLEDSAMYFCASSEQEGEVKQFFGPGTRLTVL.

This chain uses TRBV2 with TRBJ1-3, with 12 bases identical to TRBD1. Germline V lookup: CDR1 SNHLY, CDR2 FYNNEI. The CDR3 consists of 14 residues. V was pared by 5 bases and J by 8 bases, with 4 bases of the junction left unmatched. The CDR3, as DNA: TGTGCCAGCAGTAGGGACAGGGGGCTGGACACCATATATTTT. Protein sequence: CASSRDRGLDTIYF.

The chain uses TRBV1 and TRBJ1-3. TRBV1 represents a pseudogene. The CDR3 has 14 residues. CDR3 nucleotide sequence: TGCACCAGCAGCCAGGCCCGGGCTGGAAACACCATATATTTT. This sequence encodes CTSSQARAGNTIYF.

The V call is TRBV14, the J call TRBJ2-7, with 10 bases that match TRBD1. Trimming at V came to 0 bases and at J to 4 bases, leaving 3 bases not matched to a gene. This CDR3 spans 15 amino acids. CDR1 and CDR2 from the germline V gene are SGHDN and FVKESK. The CDR3 nucleotides are TGTGCCAGCAGCCAAGAGGGACAGGGGATTTACGAGCAGTACTTC. Protein: CASSQEGQGIYEQYF.

This chain uses TRBV10-2 with TRBJ2-7; D unresolved. Per the germline V gene, CDR1 is WSHSY and CDR2 is SAAADI. The CDR3 totals 13 residues. The V end lost 1 base, the J end lost 7 bases, and 11 bases lay between the germline ends. CDR3 sequence reads: CASSEWQAGEQYF. The DNA of the CDR3 is TGCGCCAGCAGTGAGTGGCAGGCTGGGGAGCAGTACTTC.

The chain combines TRBV2 with TRBJ1-5; 10 nucleotides agree with TRBD1. In germline, CDR1 is SNHLY, CDR2 FYNNEI. With V trimmed by 4 bases and J by 7 bases, 7 bases remained unmatched. This CDR3 comprises 15 residues. The CDR3 protein is CASSGTGTGEQPQHF. In nucleotides, the CDR3 is TGTGCCAGCAGTGGGACCGGGACAGGGGAACAGCCCCAGCATTTT.

The chain employs TRBV2 and TRBJ1-2; 7 bases agree with TRBD1. The V gene end was trimmed by 11 bases and the J gene end by 3 bases; junction bases not matched to a gene: 3. The CDR3 loop spans 11 amino acids. Per the germline V gene, CDR1 is SNHLY and CDR2 is FYNNEI. The CDR3 loop is CAGGQDYGYTF. The CDR3 DNA is TGTGCCGGTGGACAGGACTATGGCTACACCTTC.

The chain is built from TRBV14 and TRBJ2-5; D possibly corresponds to TRBD2 (5 bases). V gave up 0 bases and J gave up 2 bases, with 10 bases separating them. Germline loops: CDR1 SGHDN, CDR2 FVKESK. CDR3 length: 15 residues. DNA for the CDR3: TGTGCCAGCAGCCAAGAGGGTTGGAGGCAAGAGACCCAGTACTTC. It is translated as CASSQEGWRQETQYF.

The chain couples TRBV2 to TRBJ2-5; D not resolved. The germline V and J ends were trimmed by 9 bases and 2 bases, with 10 bases remaining between them. Germline loops: CDR1 SNHLY, CDR2 FYNNEI. The CDR3 sequence is 12 residues long. CDR3 residues: CARETGQETQYF. The CDR3 coding sequence is TGTGCCAGAGAGACGGGTCAAGAGACCCAGTACTTC.

The chain employs TRBV6-1 and TRBJ2-6; no definite D call. Germline V gene lookup returns CDR1 MNHNS and CDR2 SASEGT. V lost 5 bases to trimming and J lost 4 bases, with 6 bases between them. The CDR3 covers 13 residues. The CDR3 DNA is TGTGCCAGCAGTAAGACGGGGGCCAACGTCCTGACTTTC. Translated: CASSKTGANVLTF.

The chain couples TRBV6-6 to TRBJ2-1; D is perhaps TRBD2 (6 bases). The CDR3 has 14 residues. Germline CDR1 MNHNY, CDR2 SVGAGI (reference sequence). V dropped 2 bases and J dropped 5 bases, with 10 bases sitting between them. The DNA for the CDR3 is TGTGCCAGCAGTTACAAGGGACTCGACAATGAGCAGTTCTTC. This encodes CASSYKGLDNEQFF.

In DNA form, the CDR3 reads TGCGCCAGCAGCCAAGATCCTCGTCAGGCTAGGCAAGAGACCCAGTACTTC. It is translated as CASSQDPRQARQETQYF. The chain joins TRBV4-1 to TRBJ2-5; D not resolved. Germline V gene data show CDR1 as MGHRA and CDR2 as YSYEKL. The V and J ends lost 0 bases and 2 bases respectively, with 16 bases between them. CDR3 length: 17 residues.

The chain uses TRBV5-1 and TRBJ2-3, with D possibly called TRBD1 or TRBD2 (6 bases each). The CDR3 covers 16 residues. In germline, CDR1 is SGHRS, CDR2 YFSETQ. Deletions cut 4 bases from V and 2 bases from J, with 17 bases between. In nucleotides, the CDR3 is TGCGCCAGCAGCCGGACACAGGGAGGTCCCACAGATACGCAGTATTTT. Translation: CASSRTQGGPTDTQYF.

The chain links TRBV4-1 to TRBJ1-2; tentative D call: TRBD1 (6 bases). The CDR3 consists of 15 residues. CDR1 and CDR2 (germline): MGHRA, YSYEKL. Trimming removed 4 bases at V and 8 bases at J, with 20 bases between. DNA for the CDR3: TGCGCCAGCAGCCCTCCAGGGGCCCCGGGAGGGGGCTACACCTTC. It encodes CASSPPGAPGGGYTF.

The V call is TRBV4-2, the J call TRBJ2-1; TRBD2 aligns across 10 bases. There are 16 residues in the CDR3. The trim removed 0 bases at V and 4 bases at J, leaving 3 bases unmatched. The germline CDR1 and CDR2 sequences are LGHNA and YNFKEQ. CDR3 protein: CASSQEWTSGYNEQFF. The DNA of the CDR3 is TGTGCCAGCAGCCAAGAGTGGACTAGCGGATACAATGAGCAGTTCTTC.

The rearrangement uses TRBV4-3 and TRBJ2-5; 12 bases agree with TRBD2. Germline CDR1 is LGHNA and CDR2 is YSLEER. Trimming took 0 bases from V and 5 from J; bases not matched to a gene: 4. The CDR3 has 16 amino acids. As DNA, the CDR3 is TGCGCCAGCAGCCAAGATCCTAGCGGGGGGGAGGAGACCCAGTACTTC. It yields the protein CASSQDPSGGEETQYF.

J is TRBJ1-6 and V is TRBV30; D ambiguous. In germline, CDR1 is GTSNPN, CDR2 SVGIG (reference sequence). CDR3 length: 14 amino acids. Trimming took off 4 bases at V and 5 bases at J, with 12 bases between the two ends. DNA of the CDR3: TGTGCCTGGAAAGACGGCCAGGATAATTCACCCCTCCACTTT. It translates to CAWKDGQDNSPLHF.

V usage is TRBV4-1 and J usage is TRBJ2-5; D may be TRBD2 (6 bases). Germline CDR1 reads MGHRA; CDR2 reads YSYEKL. CDR3 size: 15 residues. Trimming stripped 4 bases from V and 3 bases from J, with 15 bases between. In nucleotides, the CDR3 is TGCGCCAGCAGCCCAGCGAGGAGGGTTGAAGAGACCCAGTACTTC. It specifies CASSPARRVEETQYF.